A single sample is the source of the 30 T cell receptor beta chains below, sequenced in a study of blood T cell repertoires in COVID-19. Assay used: immunoSEQ multiplex PCR; TCRdb lists only in-frame clones, some missing. The repertoire holds 59,000 or so clones, with 75% to 90% as singletons. The specimen was peripheral blood. The receptors come from a human donor in a cohort sampled during active COVID-19.

J is TRBJ1-3 and V is TRBV5-1, with D perhaps matching TRBD1 (5 bases). This CDR3 region has 15 residues. Germline CDR1 SGHRS, CDR2 YFSETQ. Between the trimmed V and J ends, which lost 4 bases and 8 bases, there was a span of 19 bases. The CDR3 loop reads CASSRTGGPGDTIYF. The CDR3 nucleotides are TGCGCCAGCAGCCGAACGGGGGGACCCGGGGACACCATATATTTT.

This clone was recorded a few times. This chain connects TRBV7-2 to TRBJ2-1; a possible D gene is TRBD2 (6 bases). The CDR3 contains 12 residues. The germline V gene encodes CDR1 SGHTA and CDR2 FQGNSA. Trimming removed 3 bases from V and 9 bases from J, with 9 bases in between. This CDR3 is CASSFTGSEQFF. The CDR3 DNA is TGTGCCAGCAGCTTTACCGGGAGTGAGCAGTTCTTC.

This chain joins TRBV29-1 and TRBJ1-2, with a weak D call TRBD1 (5 bases). Trimming cost V 1 base and J 7 bases, with 19 bases left between them. CDR1 is SQVTM, CDR2 ANQGSEA, per germline. The CDR3 length is 15 residues. The chain's CDR3 is CSVEVSLGGGSGYTF. In nucleotides, the CDR3 is TGCAGCGTTGAAGTTTCGTTGGGGGGAGGGAGTGGCTACACCTTC.

The chain combines TRBV7-2 with TRBJ2-1; 8 bases are shared with TRBD1. The CDR3 has 12 amino acids. Germline V lookup: CDR1 SGHTA, CDR2 FQGNSA. V shed 4 bases and J 11 bases; nucleotides not matched to a gene: 4. CDR3 DNA: TGTGCCAGCAGCTCGGACAGGGCCCAGCAGTTCTTC. This gives the protein CASSSDRAQQFF. Full variable domain (remainder filled in from reference TRBV7-2 and TRBJ2-1): GAGVSQSPSNKVTEKGKDVELRCDPISGHTALYWYRQSLGQGLEFLIYFQGNSAPDKSGLPSDRFSAERTGGSVSTLTIQRTQQEDSAVYLCASSSDRAQQFFGPGTRLTVL.

CDR3 region: CASSGNRSYEQYF. CDR3 coding DNA: TGCGCCAGCAGTGGGAACAGGTCCTACGAGCAGTACTTC. V and J are TRBV5-1 and TRBJ2-7, with a possible D match to TRBD1 (5 bases). The CDR3 is made up of 13 amino acids. CDR1 is SGHRS and CDR2 is YFSETQ in the germline V gene. The V and J ends lost 5 bases and 1 base respectively, with 10 bases between them. Filled out from reference TRBV5-1 and TRBJ2-7, the complete variable domain reads KAGVTQTPRYLIKTRGQQVTLSCSPISGHRSVSWYQQTPGQGLQFLFEYFSETQRNKGNFPGRFSGRQFSNSRSEMNVSTLELGDSALYLCASSGNRSYEQYFGPGTRLTVT.

This chain uses TRBV15 with TRBJ2-1, with TRBD2 identical over 10 bases. V dropped 0 bases and J dropped 7; count of bases not matched to a gene: 3. Germline V gene data show CDR1 as LNHNV and CDR2 as YYDKDF (reference sequence). CDR3 size: 15 residues. CDR3 nucleotides: TGTGCCACCAGCAGAGATGGAGCGGGGGGGAATGAGCAGTTCTTC. It specifies CATSRDGAGGNEQFF.

The chain couples TRBV6-6 to TRBJ2-5; a weak D match, TRBD1 (5 bases). The CDR3 contains 15 residues. Per the germline V gene, CDR1 is MNHNY and CDR2 is SVGAGI (reference sequence). The germline V and J ends were trimmed by 7 bases and 2 bases, with 17 bases remaining between them. CDR3 amino acids: CASTPGWTNQETQYF. The CDR3 nucleotides are TGTGCCAGCACTCCCGGTTGGACAAATCAAGAGACCCAGTACTTC.

This chain connects TRBV3-1 (or the pseudogene TRBV3-2) to TRBJ1-4, with D hard to call. In germline, CDR1 is LGHDT, CDR2 YNNKEL (reference sequence). Trimming took 2 bases from V and 7 from J, leaving 11 bases between them. The CDR3 runs 14 residues. CDR3 region: CASSQTSEGEKLFF. The CDR3 DNA reads TGTGCCAGCAGCCAAACCAGTGAGGGTGAAAAACTGTTTTTT.

V usage is TRBV19 and J usage is TRBJ2-5; TRBD1 is a possible D gene (6 bases). V was shortened by 11 bases and J by 0 bases, with 13 bases between the two germline ends. Germline CDR1 is LNHDA and CDR2 is SQIVND (reference sequence). The CDR3 totals 13 residues. CDR3 amino acids: CASRDNHQETQYF. CDR3 nucleotide sequence: TGTGCCTCACGGGACAACCACCAAGAGACCCAGTACTTC. The full variable domain, its missing parts supplied by reference TRBV19 and TRBJ2-5, is DGGITQSPKYLFRKEGQNVTLSCEQNLNHDAMYWYRQDPGQGLRLIYYSQIVNDFQKGDIAEGYSVSREKKESFPLTVTSAQKNPTAFYLCASRDNHQETQYFGPGTRLLVL.

The V call is TRBV7-2, the J call TRBJ2-5; D might be TRBD2 (7 bases). The CDR3 runs to 16 residues. Trimming cost V 0 bases and J 0 bases, with 11 bases left between them. Germline V gene data show CDR1 as SGHTA and CDR2 as FQGNSA. The CDR3 region has the DNA TGTGCCAGCAGCTTAGCGGGGGGGCTGGACCAAGAGACCCAGTACTTC. Its translation: CASSLAGGLDQETQYF.

The chain is built from TRBV6-2 or TRBV6-3 and TRBJ2-7; D is undetermined. Germline CDR1 reads MNHEY; CDR2 reads SVGEGT. Trimming removed 4 bases at V and 4 bases at J, with 11 bases between. This CDR3 is 13 amino acids long. The CDR3 DNA reads as TGTGCCAGCAGTTTGCAGAATCCTTACGAGCAGTACTTC. Protein sequence: CASSLQNPYEQYF.

The sample holds one count of this clone. The genes are TRBV30 and TRBJ2-2; TRBD1 matches 8 bases. Germline V gene sequence: CDR1 GTSNPN, CDR2 SVGIG (reference sequence). The ends lost 0 bases at V and 5 bases at J; junction bases unmatched: 5. CDR3 size: 15 residues. CDR3 DNA sequence: TGTGCCTGGAGTGTAGGACAGGGAGAGACCGGGGAGCTGTTTTTT. Translated, it gives CAWSVGQGETGELFF.

This sequence joins TRBV7-2 and TRBJ1-3, with D perhaps TRBD1 (5 bases). The CDR3 consists of 16 residues. The V gene's germline CDR1 is SGHTA and CDR2 FQGNSA. V lost 4 bases and J lost 3, with 16 bases in between. The CDR3 loop is CASSSPAGRGGNTIYF. The CDR3 coding sequence is TGTGCCAGCAGCTCCCCCGCAGGGCGGGGTGGAAACACCATATATTTT.

This sequence joins TRBV7-2 and TRBJ1-3; D is possibly TRBD1 (5 bases). V was shortened by 1 base and J by 0 bases, with 13 bases between the two germline ends. CDR1 is SGHTA and CDR2 is FQGNSA in the germline V gene. This CDR3 has 17 residues. The CDR3 loop reads CASSLGGLTSSGNTIYF. CDR3 DNA sequence: TGTGCCAGCAGCTTAGGGGGCTTGACGAGCTCTGGAAACACCATATATTTT.

DNA for the CDR3: TGCGCCAGCAACCACAGGGCGGAGATGAATTCACCCCTCCACTTT. This gives the protein CASNHRAEMNSPLHF. J is TRBJ1-6 and V is TRBV4-1; TRBD1 is a possible D gene (6 bases). Germline loops: CDR1 MGHRA, CDR2 YSYEKL. The CDR3 sequence is 15 residues long. V was pared by 7 bases and J by 7 bases, with 17 bases between.

V is TRBV19 and J is TRBJ1-2, with 8 bases fitting TRBD1. The CDR3 consists of 14 residues. The V and J ends lost 4 bases and 1 base, in that order; junction bases with no gene match: 2. CDR1 is LNHDA and CDR2 is SQIVND in the germline V gene (reference sequence). CDR3 nucleotide sequence: TGTGCCAGTAGTACGGGACAGGATAACTATGGCTACACCTTC. Protein sequence: CASSTGQDNYGYTF.

The rearrangement uses TRBV6-2 or TRBV6-3 and TRBJ2-1; TRBD2 agrees at 10 bases. CDR3 length: 17 amino acids. Per the germline V gene, CDR1 is MNHEY and CDR2 is SVGEGT. The ends lost 2 bases at V and 7 bases at J; junction bases unmatched: 11. CDR3 protein: CASSYPVSGGGRNEQFF. CDR3 coding DNA: TGTGCCAGCAGTTACCCCGTAAGCGGGGGGGGGCGTAATGAGCAGTTCTTC.

This clone was seen more than once but under ten times. This chain uses TRBV6-5 with TRBJ1-5; 7 bases fit TRBD1. With V trimmed by 0 bases and J by 3 bases, 2 bases remained unmatched. Per the germline V gene, CDR1 is MNHEY and CDR2 is SVGAGI. This CDR3 spans 15 amino acids. DNA for the CDR3: TGTGCCAGCAGTTACTCCGGGACAGCCAATCAGCCCCAGCATTTT. Translated, it gives CASSYSGTANQPQHF.

The chain uses TRBV5-1 and TRBJ2-7; TRBD1 aligns across 7 bases. Germline V gives CDR1 SGHRS, CDR2 YFSETQ. The CDR3 has 13 residues. Germline trimming cut 3 bases from V and 7 bases from J; bases unmatched to any gene: 7. As DNA, the CDR3 is TGCGCCAGCAGCTATGAGGGGGCGAGAGAGCAGTACTTC. Protein: CASSYEGAREQYF.

V gene TRBV19 combines with J gene TRBJ2-2, with unresolved D. The CDR3 totals 14 residues. Germline loops: CDR1 LNHDA, CDR2 SQIVND (reference sequence). The germline V and J ends were trimmed by 6 bases and 3 bases, with 11 bases remaining between them. CDR3: CASRPDWDTGELFF. CDR3 sequence (DNA): TGTGCCAGTAGGCCCGACTGGGACACCGGGGAGCTGTTTTTT.

The V and J genes are TRBV7-2 and TRBJ1-1, with D maybe TRBD1 (6 bases). Germline lookup yields CDR1 SGHTA and CDR2 FQGNSA. The germline V and J ends were trimmed by 1 base and 2 bases, with 11 bases remaining between them. This CDR3 is 15 amino acids long. The DNA for the CDR3 is TGTGCCAGCAGCTTAGTTAGACAGGCCAACACTGAAGCTTTCTTT. This sequence encodes CASSLVRQANTEAFF.

The gene calls are TRBV6-5 and TRBJ1-1; D gene uncertain. The CDR3 has 13 amino acids. With 6 bases removed from V and 4 bases from J, the gap between germline ends came to 12 bases. Germline-derived CDR1 and CDR2 are MNHEY and SVGAGI. The CDR3 loop is CASSSEVRTEAFF. Written as DNA, the CDR3 is TGTGCCAGCAGCTCCGAAGTGCGCACTGAAGCTTTCTTT.

This clone was recorded once. The gene calls are TRBV27 and TRBJ2-7, with 7 bases matching TRBD1. The germline V gene has CDR1 MNHEY and CDR2 SMNVEV (reference sequence). V shed 5 bases and J 1 base; nucleotides not matched to a gene: 5. CDR3 length: 14 residues. The CDR3 region is CASSPSTGSYEQYF. The CDR3 coding sequence is TGTGCCAGCAGTCCCTCGACAGGGTCCTACGAGCAGTACTTC.

The J gene is TRBJ2-2, the V gene TRBV7-6; a possible D gene is TRBD1 (6 bases). Germline V gene sequence: CDR1 SGHVS, CDR2 FNYEAQ. The CDR3 is 16 residues long. With 5 bases removed from V and 1 base from J, the gap between germline ends came to 14 bases. Here the CDR3 reads CASSIAQGKNTGELFF. CDR3 DNA: TGTGCCAGCAGCATCGCTCAGGGGAAGAACACCGGGGAGCTGTTTTTT.

This clone was recorded only once. The rearrangement uses TRBV5-8 and TRBJ2-5, with a possible D match to TRBD2 (6 bases). The CDR3 has 20 residues. Germline lookup yields CDR1 SGHTS and CDR2 YDEGEE. V lost 8 bases, J lost 7 bases, and 39 bases lay in between. The CDR3 reads CARATFVGTYKMGSRGTQYF. The CDR3 DNA is TGTGCCAGGGCTACCTTCGTGGGGACTTACAAAATGGGGTCAAGAGGGACCCAGTACTTC.

The V call is TRBV28, the J call TRBJ2-7, with D uncertain. The CDR3 runs to 15 residues. Germline V gene sequence: CDR1 MDHEN, CDR2 SYDVKM. The V gene lost 3 bases and the J gene lost 3 bases, with 15 bases spanning the gap. The CDR3 DNA follows: TGTGCCAGCAGTTTCTCCTACAGTTTGTACTACGAGCAGTACTTC. Its translation: CASSFSYSLYYEQYF.

This chain connects TRBV18 to TRBJ2-3, with D uncertain. Germline V CDR1 and CDR2: KGHSH, LQKENI. This CDR3 has 12 residues. Trimming stripped 5 bases from V and 5 bases from J, with 8 bases between. CDR3 nucleotide sequence: TGTGCCAGCTCAACCTACCTAGATACGCAGTATTTT. Translating it yields CASSTYLDTQYF. The full variable domain, rest sourced from reference TRBV18 and TRBJ2-3, is NAGVMQNPRHLVRRRGQEARLRCSPMKGHSHVYWYRQLPEEGLKFMVYLQKENIIDESGMPKERFSAEFPKEGPSILRIQQVVRGDSAAYFCASSTYLDTQYFGPGTRLTVL.

The chain joins TRBV5-1 to TRBJ2-3; TRBD1 agrees at 11 bases. Per germline, CDR1 SGHRS and CDR2 YFSETQ. V dropped 9 bases and J dropped 2; count of bases not matched to a gene: 8. This CDR3 has 15 amino acids. In nucleotides, the CDR3 is TGCGCCACCGCCAGGGACAGGGGGGACACAGATACGCAGTATTTT. Protein: CATARDRGDTDTQYF.

As regards this clone: The same CDR3 arises from other DNA sequences in this sample as well. The chain combines TRBV29-1 with TRBJ1-1, with TRBD1 matching 7 bases. Germline CDR1 reads SQVTM; CDR2 reads ANQGSEA. The CDR3 loop spans 12 amino acids. Trimming at V came to 5 bases and at J to 2 bases, leaving 2 bases not matched to a gene. In DNA, the CDR3 is TGCAGCGTTAGGGACAGCAACACTGAAGCTTTCTTT. Residues: CSVRDSNTEAFF. Combining the CDR3 with reference TRBV29-1 and TRBJ1-1 gives the whole variable domain SAVISQKPSRDICQRGTSLTIQCQVDSQVTMMFWYRQQPGQSLTLIATANQGSEATYESGFVIDKFPISRPNLTFSTLTVSNMSPEDSSIYLCSVRDSNTEAFFGQGTRLTVV.

This clone occurred once. V is TRBV7-2 and J is TRBJ2-7, with D perhaps matching TRBD2 (5 bases). Germline assignment: CDR1 SGHTA and CDR2 FQGNSA. The CDR3 consists of 13 residues. V gave up 1 base and J gave up 2 bases, with 6 bases separating them. Written as DNA, the CDR3 is TGTGCCAGCAGCTTAGGCGGGCCCTACGAGCAGTACTTC. Protein: CASSLGGPYEQYF.